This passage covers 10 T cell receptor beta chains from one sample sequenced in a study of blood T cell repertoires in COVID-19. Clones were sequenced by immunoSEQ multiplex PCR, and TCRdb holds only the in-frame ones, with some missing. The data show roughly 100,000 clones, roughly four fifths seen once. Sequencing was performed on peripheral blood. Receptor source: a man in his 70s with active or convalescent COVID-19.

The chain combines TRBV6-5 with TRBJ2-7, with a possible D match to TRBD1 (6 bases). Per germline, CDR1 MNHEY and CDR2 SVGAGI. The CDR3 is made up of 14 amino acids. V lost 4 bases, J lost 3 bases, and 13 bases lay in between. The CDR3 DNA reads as TGTGCCAGCAGTTTCTCCGGGACACACTACGAGCAGTACTTC. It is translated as CASSFSGTHYEQYF.

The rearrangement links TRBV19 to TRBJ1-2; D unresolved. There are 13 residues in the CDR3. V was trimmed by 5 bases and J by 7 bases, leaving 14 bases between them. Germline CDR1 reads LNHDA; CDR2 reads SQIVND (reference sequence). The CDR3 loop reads CASSLSQEAGYTF. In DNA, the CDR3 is TGTGCCAGTAGTTTGTCCCAGGAGGCTGGCTACACCTTC.

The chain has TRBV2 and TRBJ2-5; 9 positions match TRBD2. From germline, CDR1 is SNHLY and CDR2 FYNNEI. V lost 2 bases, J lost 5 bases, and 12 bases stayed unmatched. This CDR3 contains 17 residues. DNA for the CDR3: TGTGCCAGCAGTGAAACAGGAGCTAGCGGGATTTCGGAGACCCAGTACTTC. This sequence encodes CASSETGASGISETQYF. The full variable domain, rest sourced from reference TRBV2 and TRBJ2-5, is EPEVTQTPSHQVTQMGQEVILRCVPISNHLYFYWYRQILGQKVEFLVSFYNNEISEKSEIFDDQFSVERPDGSNFTLKIRSTKLEDSAMYFCASSETGASGISETQYFGPGTRLLVL.

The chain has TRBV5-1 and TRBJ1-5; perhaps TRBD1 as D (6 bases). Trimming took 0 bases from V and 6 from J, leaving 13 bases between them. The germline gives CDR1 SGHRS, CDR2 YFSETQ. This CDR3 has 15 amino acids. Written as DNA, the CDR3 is TGCGCCAGCAGCTTGGCAGGAGAAGGGGGTCAGCCCCAGCATTTT. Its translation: CASSLAGEGGQPQHF.

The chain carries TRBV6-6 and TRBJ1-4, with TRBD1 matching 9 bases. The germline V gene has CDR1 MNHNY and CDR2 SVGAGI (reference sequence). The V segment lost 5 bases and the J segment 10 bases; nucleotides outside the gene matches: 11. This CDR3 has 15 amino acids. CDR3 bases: TGTGCCAGCAGTCCAGAGAGGACAGGGGTTCGAAAACTGTTTTTT. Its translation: CASSPERTGVRKLFF.

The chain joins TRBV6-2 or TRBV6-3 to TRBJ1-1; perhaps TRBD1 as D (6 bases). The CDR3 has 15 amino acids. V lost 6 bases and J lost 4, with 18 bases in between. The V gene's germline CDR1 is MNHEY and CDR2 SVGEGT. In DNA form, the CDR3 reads TGTGCCAGCAGCGACGGGACACGAAGACGCACTGAAGCTTTCTTT. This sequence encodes CASSDGTRRRTEAFF.

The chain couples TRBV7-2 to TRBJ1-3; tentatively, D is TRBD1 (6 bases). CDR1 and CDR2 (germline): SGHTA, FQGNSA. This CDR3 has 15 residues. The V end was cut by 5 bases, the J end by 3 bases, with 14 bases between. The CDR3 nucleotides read TGTGCCAGCAGCCCCCCTGGGGGCCTTGGAAACACCATATATTTT. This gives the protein CASSPPGGLGNTIYF.

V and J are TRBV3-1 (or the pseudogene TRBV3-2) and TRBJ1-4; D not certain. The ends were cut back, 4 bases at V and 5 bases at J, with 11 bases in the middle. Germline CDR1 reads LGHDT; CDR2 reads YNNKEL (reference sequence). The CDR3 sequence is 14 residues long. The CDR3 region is CASSLQLKNEKLFF. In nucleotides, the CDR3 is TGTGCCAGCAGCCTTCAGTTAAAAAATGAAAAACTGTTTTTT.

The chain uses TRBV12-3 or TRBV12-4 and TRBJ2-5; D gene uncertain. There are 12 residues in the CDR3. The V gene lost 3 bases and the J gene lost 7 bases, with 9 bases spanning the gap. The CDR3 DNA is TGTGCCAGCAGTTTCGCTAGTCGGACCCAGTACTTC. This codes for CASSFASRTQYF.

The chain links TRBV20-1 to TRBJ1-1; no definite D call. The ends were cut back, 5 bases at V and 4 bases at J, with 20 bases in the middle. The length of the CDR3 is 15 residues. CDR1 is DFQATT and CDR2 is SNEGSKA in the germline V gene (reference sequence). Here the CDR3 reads CSACEGRVGCTEAFF. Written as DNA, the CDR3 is TGCAGTGCTTGTGAAGGCCGGGTCGGGTGCACTGAAGCTTTCTTT.